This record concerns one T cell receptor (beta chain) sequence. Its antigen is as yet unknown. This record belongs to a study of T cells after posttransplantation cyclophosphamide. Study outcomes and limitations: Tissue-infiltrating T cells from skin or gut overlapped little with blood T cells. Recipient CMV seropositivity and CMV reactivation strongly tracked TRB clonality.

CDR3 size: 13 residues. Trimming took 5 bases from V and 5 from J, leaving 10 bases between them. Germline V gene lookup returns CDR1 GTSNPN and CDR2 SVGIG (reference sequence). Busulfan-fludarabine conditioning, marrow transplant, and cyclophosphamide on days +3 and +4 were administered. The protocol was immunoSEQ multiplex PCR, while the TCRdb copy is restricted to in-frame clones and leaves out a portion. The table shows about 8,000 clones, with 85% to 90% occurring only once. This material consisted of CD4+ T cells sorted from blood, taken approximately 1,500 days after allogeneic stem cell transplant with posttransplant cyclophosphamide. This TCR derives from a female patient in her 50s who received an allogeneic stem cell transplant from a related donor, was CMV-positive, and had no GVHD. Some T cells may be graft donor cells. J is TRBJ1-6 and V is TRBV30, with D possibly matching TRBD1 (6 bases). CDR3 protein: CAWARTDNSPLHF. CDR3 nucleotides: TGTGCCTGGGCGCGGACAGATAATTCACCCCTCCACTTT.